This T cell receptor (beta chain) emerged from a study of shared clonotypes between healthy human individuals. The wider study: The donor group consisted of a couple of women and three men, aged 18 to 49. Study-level findings and limits: The study found lower generation probabilities in non-shared clonotypes than in those shared by all four donors. Generally, naive subsets (rather than memory subsets) showed larger estimated richness.

As regards this clone: Its matching antigen is unknown.

Profiling relied on immunoSEQ multiplex PCR, and the TCRdb table lists in-frame clones only, not all of them. The data show 740,000 or so clones, 73% seen once. Specimen: memory CD4+ T cells sorted from blood. Subset noted: CD45RA-negative fraction. The receptor was derived from a woman aged 30 to 39 in good health.

CDR3 region: CASRLRDRDPTGELFF. As DNA, the CDR3 is TGTGCCAGCAGATTGAGGGACAGGGACCCCACCGGGGAGCTGTTTTTT. J is TRBJ2-2 and V is TRBV5-5; 9 bases align to TRBD1. V dropped 5 bases and J dropped 4; count of bases not matched to a gene: 9. The CDR3 runs to 16 residues. CDR1 is SGHKS and CDR2 is YYEKEE in the germline V gene (reference sequence). Complete variable domain (other parts from reference TRBV5-5 and TRBJ2-2): DAGVTQSPTHLIKTRGQQVTLRCSPISGHKSVSWYQQVLGQGPQFIFQYYEKEERGRGNFPDRFSARQFPNYSSELNVNALLLGDSALYLCASRLRDRDPTGELFFGEGSRLTVL.